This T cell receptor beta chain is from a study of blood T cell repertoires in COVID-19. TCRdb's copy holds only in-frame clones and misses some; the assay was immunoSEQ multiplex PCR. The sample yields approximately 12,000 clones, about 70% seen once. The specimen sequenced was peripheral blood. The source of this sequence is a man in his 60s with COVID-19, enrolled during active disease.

In nucleotides, the CDR3 is TGTGCCAGCAGCTTGTTTTGGACAGGGAATTCCTACGAGCAGTACGTC. Translating gives CASSLFWTGNSYEQYV. The rearrangement uses TRBV5-5 and TRBJ2-7; 8 bases align to TRBD1. The CDR3 loop spans 16 amino acids. Trimming removed 1 base from V and 1 base from J; junction bases left unmatched: 7. The germline gives CDR1 SGHKS, CDR2 YYEKEE (reference sequence).